These 7 T cell receptor beta chains came from one sample sequenced in a study of T cell responses to AZD1222 COVID-19 vaccine. The method was immunoSEQ multiplex PCR; TCRdb's version includes in-frame clones alone and lacks a portion of them. Found here are around 180,000 clones, roughly 92% of them singletons; the top ten hold roughly 1.7%. The starting material was peripheral blood, obtained 28 days after the second AZD1222 dose. Source of these receptors: an adult who received the AZD1222 COVID-19 vaccine.

The chain carries TRBV5-5 and TRBJ2-2; D remains ambiguous. This CDR3 contains 12 residues. Germline CDR1 SGHKS, CDR2 YYEKEE (reference sequence). The V end was cut by 6 bases, the J end by 6 bases, with 9 bases between. The CDR3 loop is CASTQGPGELFF. DNA for the CDR3: TGTGCCAGCACCCAAGGGCCCGGGGAGCTGTTTTTT.

This rearrangement joins TRBV3-1 (or the pseudogene TRBV3-2) to TRBJ1-1, with a weak D call TRBD1 (6 bases). CDR1 and CDR2 from the germline V gene are LGHDT and YNNKEL (reference sequence). This CDR3 is 13 amino acids long. V shed 4 bases and J shed 7 bases, with 13 bases lying between them. The CDR3 protein is CASSREGGNEAFF. The CDR3 DNA follows: TGTGCCAGCAGCCGGGAAGGGGGGAATGAAGCTTTCTTT.

The chain links TRBV11-2 to TRBJ2-7, with D unresolved. The V end was cut by 2 bases, the J end by 2 bases, with 7 bases between. This CDR3 has 13 amino acids. The germline V gene encodes CDR1 SGHAT and CDR2 FQNNGV. The CDR3 sequence: CASSLRSPYEQYF. For the CDR3, the DNA is TGTGCCAGCAGCTTACGGAGCCCCTACGAGCAGTACTTC. Full variable domain (remainder filled in from reference TRBV11-2 and TRBJ2-7): EAGVAQSPRYKIIEKRQSVAFWCNPISGHATLYWYQQILGQGPKLLIQFQNNGVVDDSQLPKDRFSAERLKGVDSTLKIQPAKLEDSAVYLCASSLRSPYEQYFGPGTRLTVT.

This clone showed up just once. The rearrangement uses TRBV9 and TRBJ2-7; D is perhaps TRBD2 (6 bases). Per germline, CDR1 SGDLS and CDR2 YYNGEE. V lost 7 bases to trimming and J lost 1 base, with 15 bases between them. The CDR3 runs 14 residues. The CDR3 region is CASAGPPWSYEQYF. CDR3 in DNA: TGTGCCAGCGCGGGGCCACCCTGGTCCTACGAGCAGTACTTC.

The chain links TRBV19 to TRBJ2-5; D not resolved. The ends were cut back, 6 bases at V and 3 bases at J, with 11 bases in the middle. Germline assignment: CDR1 LNHDA and CDR2 SQIVND (reference sequence). CDR3 length equals 13 residues. CDR3 nucleotide sequence: TGTGCCAGTAGAAACGGGTTCGAAGAGACCCAGTACTTC. Its translation: CASRNGFEETQYF.

The rearrangement links TRBV7-2 to TRBJ2-3; possible D gene TRBD1, 6 bases. V gave up 4 bases and J gave up 7 bases, with 12 bases separating them. The CDR3 covers 13 residues. Germline CDR1 reads SGHTA; CDR2 reads FQGNSA. The CDR3 coding sequence is TGTGCCAGCAGCTCTACAGGGACGAATACGCAGTATTTT. Translation gives CASSSTGTNTQYF.

J is TRBJ2-2 and V is TRBV19, with a tentative D call TRBD2 (6 bases). Germline V gene sequence: CDR1 LNHDA, CDR2 SQIVND (reference sequence). The CDR3 is 12 residues long. Trimming took 5 bases from V and 6 from J, leaving 7 bases between them. The CDR3 DNA reads TGTGCCAGTAGTGGACTACCCGGGGAGCTGTTTTTT. Protein sequence: CASSGLPGELFF.